The TCR beta chain under discussion was sequenced for a study of response to subunit inactivated influenza vaccine. Regarding the study as a whole: Seasonal influenza vaccination, on each occasion, was suggested by the authors to recruit few new T cells.

TCRdb ran MiXCR on the RT-PCR reads and lists one entry per CDR3 protein. This table holds 530,000 or so distinct CDR3 sequences, 14% found once. On this clonotype itself: Its antigen is currently unknown.

The clonotype originates from a man aged 50 or older who received an inactivated influenza vaccine. The sequences come from PBMCs from blood, collected 11 to 12 days after vaccination.

CDR3 residues: CASSLRDTTLADTQYF. CDR3 DNA: TGCGCCAGCAGCCTCCGGGACACGACCTTAGCAGATACGCAGTATTTT. The V call is TRBV5-1, the J call TRBJ2-3; possible D gene TRBD1, 6 bases. The CDR3 has 16 residues. The V end lost 4 bases, the J end lost 4 bases, and 19 bases lay between the germline ends. Germline lookup yields CDR1 SGHRS and CDR2 YFSETQ. The full variable domain, rest sourced from reference TRBV5-1 and TRBJ2-3, is KAGVTQTPRYLIKTRGQQVTLSCSPISGHRSVSWYQQTPGQGLQFLFEYFSETQRNKGNFPGRFSGRQFSNSRSEMNVSTLELGDSALYLCASSLRDTTLADTQYFGPGTRLTVL.